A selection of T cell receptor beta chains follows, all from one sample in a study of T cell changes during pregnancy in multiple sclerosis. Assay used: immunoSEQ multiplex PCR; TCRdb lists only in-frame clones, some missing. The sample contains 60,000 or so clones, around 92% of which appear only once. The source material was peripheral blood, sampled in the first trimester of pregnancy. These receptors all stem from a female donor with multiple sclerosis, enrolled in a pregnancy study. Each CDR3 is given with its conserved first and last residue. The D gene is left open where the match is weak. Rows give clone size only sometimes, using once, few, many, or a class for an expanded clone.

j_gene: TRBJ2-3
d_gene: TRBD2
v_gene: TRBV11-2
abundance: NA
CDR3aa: CASSFQPGLASDTQYF
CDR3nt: TGTGCCAGCAGCTTCCAACCGGGACTAGCCTCAGATACGCAGTATTTT

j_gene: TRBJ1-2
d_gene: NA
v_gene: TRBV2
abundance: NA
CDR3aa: CASLDTLNYGYTF
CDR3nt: TGTGCCAGCCTGGACACCCTTAACTATGGCTACACCTTC

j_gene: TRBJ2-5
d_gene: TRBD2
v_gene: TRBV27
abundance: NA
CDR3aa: CASSPGLAAETQYF
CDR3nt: TGTGCCAGCAGTCCCGGACTAGCGGCAGAGACCCAGTACTTC

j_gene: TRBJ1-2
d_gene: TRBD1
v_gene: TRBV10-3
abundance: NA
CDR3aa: CAIRDRANYGYTF
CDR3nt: TGTGCCATCAGGGACAGGGCTAACTATGGCTACACCTTC

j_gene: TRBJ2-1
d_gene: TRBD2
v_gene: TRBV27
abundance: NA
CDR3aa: CASSPRLAGGRLDEQFF
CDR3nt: TGTGCCAGCAGTCCCCGACTAGCGGGGGGCCGCTTGGATGAGCAGTTCTTC

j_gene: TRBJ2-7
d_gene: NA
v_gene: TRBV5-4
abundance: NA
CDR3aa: CASSSPQEGHEQYF
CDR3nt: TGTGCCAGCAGCTCGCCACAGGAAGGTCACGAGCAGTACTTC

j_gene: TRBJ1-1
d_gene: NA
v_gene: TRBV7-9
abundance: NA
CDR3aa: CASSHRGDTEAFF
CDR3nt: TGTGCCAGCAGCCACCGGGGGGACACTGAAGCTTTCTTT

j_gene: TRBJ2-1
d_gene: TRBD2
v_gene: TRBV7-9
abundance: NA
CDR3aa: CASSSTSGGPGSSYNEQFF
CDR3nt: TGTGCCAGCAGCTCAACTAGCGGGGGGCCTGGGAGCTCCTACAATGAGCAGTTCTTC

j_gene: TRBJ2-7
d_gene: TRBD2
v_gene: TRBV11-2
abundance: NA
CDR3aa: CASSPVGRGGVEQYF
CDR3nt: TGTGCCAGCAGCCCGGTGGGGCGGGGGGGCGTCGAGCAGTACTTC

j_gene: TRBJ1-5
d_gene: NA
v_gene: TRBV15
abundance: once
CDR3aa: CATSRDLRAAQPQHF
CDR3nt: TGTGCCACCAGCAGAGATTTGAGAGCGGCTCAGCCCCAGCATTTT

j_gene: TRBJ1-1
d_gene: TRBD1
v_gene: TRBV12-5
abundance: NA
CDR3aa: CASGLVARGLQLMNTEAFF
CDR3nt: TGTGCTAGTGGTTTGGTTGCCAGGGGGCTGCAACTTATGAACACTGAAGCTTTCTTT

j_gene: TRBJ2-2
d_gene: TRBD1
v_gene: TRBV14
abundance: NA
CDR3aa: CASSQWTGGSGELFF
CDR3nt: TGTGCCAGCAGCCAGTGGACAGGGGGATCCGGGGAGCTGTTTTTT

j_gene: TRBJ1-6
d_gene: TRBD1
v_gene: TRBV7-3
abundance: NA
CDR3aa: CASSAGTGLNSPLHF
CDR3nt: TGTGCCAGCAGCGCCGGGACAGGCCTTAATTCACCCCTCCACTTT

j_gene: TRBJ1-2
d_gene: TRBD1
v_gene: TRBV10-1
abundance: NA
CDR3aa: CARGHLLRDRGNNTF
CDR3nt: TGCGCCAGGGGGCACCTGCTCCGGGACAGGGGTAATAACACCTTC

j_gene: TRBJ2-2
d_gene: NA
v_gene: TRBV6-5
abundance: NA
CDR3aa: CASSPGTENTGELFF
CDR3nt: TGTGCCAGCAGCCCTGGAACAGAAAACACCGGGGAGCTGTTTTTT

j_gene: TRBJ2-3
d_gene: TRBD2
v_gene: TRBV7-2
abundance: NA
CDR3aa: CASSLAGGPTDTQYF
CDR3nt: TGTGCCAGCAGTCTAGCGGGGGGGCCAACAGATACGCAGTATTTT

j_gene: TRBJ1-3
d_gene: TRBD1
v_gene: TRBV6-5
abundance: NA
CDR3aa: CASRDRRRNTIYF
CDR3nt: TGTGCCAGCAGGGACAGGAGACGAAACACCATATATTTT

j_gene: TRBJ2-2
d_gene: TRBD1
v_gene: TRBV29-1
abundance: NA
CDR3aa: CSVVRTGTTGELFF
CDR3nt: TGCAGCGTTGTCCGGACAGGGACCACCGGGGAGCTGTTTTTT

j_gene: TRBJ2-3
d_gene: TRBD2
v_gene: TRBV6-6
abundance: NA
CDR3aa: CASRNRLAWGADTQYF
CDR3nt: TGTGCCAGCAGGAACCGACTAGCGTGGGGAGCAGATACGCAGTATTTT

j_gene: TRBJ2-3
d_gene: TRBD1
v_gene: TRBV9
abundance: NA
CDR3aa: CASSVLGQGLTDTQYF
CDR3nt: TGTGCCAGCAGCGTACTGGGACAGGGTCTCACAGATACGCAGTATTTT

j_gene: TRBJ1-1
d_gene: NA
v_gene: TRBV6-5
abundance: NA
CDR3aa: CASSLTDTEAFF
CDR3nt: TGTGCCAGCAGTTTAACGGACACTGAAGCTTTCTTT

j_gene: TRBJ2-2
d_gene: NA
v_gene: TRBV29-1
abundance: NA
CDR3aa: CSVQTQGYNTGELFF
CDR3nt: TGCAGCGTTCAAACACAGGGATATAACACCGGGGAGCTGTTTTTT

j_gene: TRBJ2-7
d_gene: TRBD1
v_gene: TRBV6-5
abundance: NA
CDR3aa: CASSYPNRQGLYEQYF
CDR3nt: TGTGCCAGCAGTTACCCGAATCGACAGGGTCTCTACGAGCAGTACTTC

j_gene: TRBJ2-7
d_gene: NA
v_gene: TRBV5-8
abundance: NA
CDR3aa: CASTAGYEQYF
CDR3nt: TGTGCCAGCACAGCAGGCTACGAGCAGTACTTC

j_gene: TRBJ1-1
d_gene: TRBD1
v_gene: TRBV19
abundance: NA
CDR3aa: CASSSRTGWTEAFF
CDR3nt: TGTGCCAGTAGTTCCAGGACAGGGTGGACTGAAGCTTTCTTT

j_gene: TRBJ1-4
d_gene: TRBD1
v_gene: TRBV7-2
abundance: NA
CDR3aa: CASSLGWDRLNEKLFF
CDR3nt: TGTGCCAGCAGCTTAGGGTGGGACAGACTTAATGAAAAACTGTTTTTT

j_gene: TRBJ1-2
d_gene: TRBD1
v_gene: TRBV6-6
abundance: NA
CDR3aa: CASSYSGQGPYGYTF
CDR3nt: TGTGCCAGCAGTTACTCGGGACAGGGCCCCTATGGCTACACCTTC

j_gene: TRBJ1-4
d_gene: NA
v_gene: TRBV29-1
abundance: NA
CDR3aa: CSVRQTTNEKLFF
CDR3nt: TGCAGCGTCAGGCAGACAACTAATGAAAAACTGTTTTTT

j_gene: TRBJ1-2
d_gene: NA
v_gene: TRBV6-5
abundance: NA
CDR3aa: CASSYRQYNYGYTF
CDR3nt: TGTGCCAGCAGTTACCGACAGTATAACTATGGCTACACCTTC

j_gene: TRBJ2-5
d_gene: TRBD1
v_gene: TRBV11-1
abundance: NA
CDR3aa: CASSLGPGQGISETQYF
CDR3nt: TGTGCCAGCAGCTTAGGTCCCGGACAGGGGATCTCTGAGACCCAGTACTTC

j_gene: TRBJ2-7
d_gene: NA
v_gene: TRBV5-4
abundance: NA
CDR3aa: CASSLTGTSGEQYF
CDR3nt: TGTGCCAGCAGCTTGACCGGGACATCGGGAGAGCAGTACTTC

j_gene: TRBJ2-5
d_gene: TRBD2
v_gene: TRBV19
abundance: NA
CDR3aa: CASREKRASGQETQYF
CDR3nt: TGTGCCAGTAGAGAAAAAAGGGCTAGCGGACAAGAGACCCAGTACTTC

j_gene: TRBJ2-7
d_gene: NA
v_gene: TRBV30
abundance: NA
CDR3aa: CASTKGGYEQYF
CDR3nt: TGTGCCTCAACCAAGGGGGGGTACGAGCAGTACTTC

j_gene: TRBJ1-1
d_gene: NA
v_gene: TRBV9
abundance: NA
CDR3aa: CASSVVTGNLEAFF
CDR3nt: TGTGCCAGCAGCGTAGTGACGGGGAACCTTGAAGCTTTCTTT

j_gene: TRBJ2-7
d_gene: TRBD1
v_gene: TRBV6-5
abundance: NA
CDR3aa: CASSYKGASEQYF
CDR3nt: TGTGCCAGCAGTTACAAGGGGGCGAGCGAGCAGTACTTC

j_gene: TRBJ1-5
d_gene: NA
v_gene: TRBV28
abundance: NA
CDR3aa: CASSLLGNQPQHF
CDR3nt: TGTGCCAGCAGTTTACTCGGGAATCAGCCCCAGCATTTT

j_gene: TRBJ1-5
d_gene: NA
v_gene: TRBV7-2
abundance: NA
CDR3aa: CASSLTAPINQPQHF
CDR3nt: TGTGCCAGCAGCTTAACAGCCCCGATTAATCAGCCCCAGCATTTT

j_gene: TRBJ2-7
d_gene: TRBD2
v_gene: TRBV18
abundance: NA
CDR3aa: CASSQTSGYEQYF
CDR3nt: TGTGCCAGCTCACAAACTAGCGGGTACGAGCAGTACTTC

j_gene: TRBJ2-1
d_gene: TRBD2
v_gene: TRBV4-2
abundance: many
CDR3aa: CASSPRLAVENEQFF
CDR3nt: TGTGCCAGCAGCCCCCGACTAGCAGTCGAGAATGAGCAGTTCTTC

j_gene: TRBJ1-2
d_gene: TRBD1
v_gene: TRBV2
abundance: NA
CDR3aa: CASSDWDRGNGYTF
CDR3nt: TGTGCCAGCAGTGATTGGGACAGGGGTAATGGCTACACCTTC

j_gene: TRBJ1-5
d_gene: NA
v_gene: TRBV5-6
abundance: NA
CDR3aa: CASSFRGYSNQPQHF
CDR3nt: TGTGCCAGCAGCTTTCGGGGGTATAGCAATCAGCCCCAGCATTTT

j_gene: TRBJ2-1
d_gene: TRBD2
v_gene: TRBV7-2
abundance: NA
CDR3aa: CASSLMGLAGDNEQFF
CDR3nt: TGTGCCAGCAGCTTAATGGGACTAGCGGGGGACAATGAGCAGTTCTTC

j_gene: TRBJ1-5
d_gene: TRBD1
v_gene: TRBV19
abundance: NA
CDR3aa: CASSIQWTGVGNQPQHF
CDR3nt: TGTGCCAGTAGTATTCAATGGACAGGGGTGGGAAATCAGCCCCAGCATTTT

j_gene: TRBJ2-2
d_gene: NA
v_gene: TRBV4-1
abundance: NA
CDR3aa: CASSQDPGFPTAGELFF
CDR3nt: TGCGCCAGCAGCCAAGATCCAGGGTTCCCTACGGCCGGGGAGCTGTTTTTT

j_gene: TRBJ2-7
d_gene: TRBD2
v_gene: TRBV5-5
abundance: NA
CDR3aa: CASSSRLAGVWEQYF
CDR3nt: TGTGCCAGCAGCTCCAGACTAGCGGGGGTCTGGGAGCAGTACTTC

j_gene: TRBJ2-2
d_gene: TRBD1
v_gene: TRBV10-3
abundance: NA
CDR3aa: CAISPRGGTGSGTGELFF
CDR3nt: TGTGCCATCAGTCCTAGAGGAGGGACAGGCTCGGGTACCGGGGAGCTGTTTTTT

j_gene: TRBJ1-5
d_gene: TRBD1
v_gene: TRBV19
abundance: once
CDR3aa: CASSMGQGNNQPQHF
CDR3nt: TGTGCCAGTAGTATGGGACAGGGCAACAATCAGCCCCAGCATTTT